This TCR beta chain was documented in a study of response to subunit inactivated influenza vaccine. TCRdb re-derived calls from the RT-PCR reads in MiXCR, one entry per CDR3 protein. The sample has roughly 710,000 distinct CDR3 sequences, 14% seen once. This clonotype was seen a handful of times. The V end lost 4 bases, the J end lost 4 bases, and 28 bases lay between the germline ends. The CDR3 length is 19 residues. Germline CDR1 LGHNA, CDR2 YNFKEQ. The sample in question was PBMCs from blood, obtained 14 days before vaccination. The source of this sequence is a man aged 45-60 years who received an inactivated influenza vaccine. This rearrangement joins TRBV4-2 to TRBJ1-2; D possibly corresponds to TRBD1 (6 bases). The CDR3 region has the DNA TGTGCCAGCAGCCCCCTTTATGGGGGCGAAAAACTGGCTCTCTATGGCTACACCTTC. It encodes CASSPLYGGEKLALYGYTF.